This T cell receptor beta chain comes out of a study of CD8+ T cells in alopecia areata. Study-level information: Treated patients received severity scores based on the percentage of scalp area affected. Findings and caveats of the study: Mice showed clearer TCR sharing than patients did, a gap that was possibly HLA-related.

Worth noting for this clone: The antigen remains undetermined.

cDNA reverse transcribed from extracted RNA served as the sequencing template. Data came from immunoSEQ multiplex PCR; TCRdb stores just in-frame clones and leaves some out. Of about 220,000 clones listed, less than 75% are singletons. V was cut by 6 bases and J by 7 bases, with 16 bases left in between. In germline, CDR1 is SQVTM, CDR2 ANQGSEA. The CDR3 runs 12 residues. Treatment meaning: oral pan-JAK inhibitor, 5-10 mg twice daily. PBMC-derived CD4+ and CD8+ T cells were sorted. The sequencing here drew on CD4+ T cells sorted from blood, taken at week 4, from a patient treated with tofacitinib. This TCR came from a human donor with alopecia areata. This sequence joins TRBV29-1 and TRBJ2-7; either TRBD1 or TRBD2 may supply D (6 bases each). Here the CDR3 DNA reads TGCAGCGTCGCTGAACAGGGAGGTGAGCAGTACTTC. Translated, it gives CSVAEQGGEQYF.